The clone carrying this T cell receptor beta chain appeared once. It was genomic DNA that served as the template for profiling TCR beta VDJ and CDR3. TCRdb itself ran the reads through MiXCR, one entry per CDR3 protein. The sample holds 150,000 to 180,000 distinct CDR3 sequences, just over 50% seen once. The sample belongs to a study of CD8+CD57+ T cells in acquired aplastic anemia. The V segment lost 3 bases and the J segment 5 bases; nucleotides outside the gene matches: 8. CDR3 length: 16 residues. CDR1 KGHDR and CDR2 SFDVKD come from the germline V gene. The sequenced patients had an expansion of CD8+CD57+ cells seen by flow cytometry.

The sequencing sample was made of sorted CD4+, CD8+, or CD8+CD57+ T cells (not recorded which) from PBMCs. The chain recombines TRBV24-1 with TRBJ2-2; 7 nucleotides line up with TRBD2. The receptor comes from a human donor with aplastic anemia. The CDR3 is CATSDPREGMTGELFF. The CDR3 bases are TGTGCCACCAGTGATCCGAGGGAGGGTATGACCGGGGAGCTGTTTTTT.